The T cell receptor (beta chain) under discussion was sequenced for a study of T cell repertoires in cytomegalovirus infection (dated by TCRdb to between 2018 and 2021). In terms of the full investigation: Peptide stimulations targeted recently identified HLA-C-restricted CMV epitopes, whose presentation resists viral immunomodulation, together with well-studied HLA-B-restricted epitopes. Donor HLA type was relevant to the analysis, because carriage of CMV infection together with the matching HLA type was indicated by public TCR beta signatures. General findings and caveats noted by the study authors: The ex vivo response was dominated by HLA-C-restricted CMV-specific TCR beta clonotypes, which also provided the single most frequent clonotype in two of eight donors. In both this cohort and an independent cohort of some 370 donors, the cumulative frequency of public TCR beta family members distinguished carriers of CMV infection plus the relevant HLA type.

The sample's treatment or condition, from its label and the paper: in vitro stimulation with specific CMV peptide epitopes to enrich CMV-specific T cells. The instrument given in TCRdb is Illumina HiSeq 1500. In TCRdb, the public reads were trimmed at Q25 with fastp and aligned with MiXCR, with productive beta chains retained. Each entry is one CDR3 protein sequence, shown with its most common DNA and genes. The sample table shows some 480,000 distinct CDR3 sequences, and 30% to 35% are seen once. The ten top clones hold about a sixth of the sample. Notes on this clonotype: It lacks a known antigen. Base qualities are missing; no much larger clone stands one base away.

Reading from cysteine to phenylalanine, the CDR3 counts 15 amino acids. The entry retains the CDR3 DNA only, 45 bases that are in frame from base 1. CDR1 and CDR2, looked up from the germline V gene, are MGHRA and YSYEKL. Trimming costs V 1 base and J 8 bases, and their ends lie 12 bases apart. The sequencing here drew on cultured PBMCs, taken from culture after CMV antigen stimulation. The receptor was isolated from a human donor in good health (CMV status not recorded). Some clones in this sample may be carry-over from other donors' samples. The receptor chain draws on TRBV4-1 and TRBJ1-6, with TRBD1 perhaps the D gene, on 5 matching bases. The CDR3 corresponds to CASSQAGTVYSPLHF. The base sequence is TGCGCCAGCAGCCAAGCCGGGACCGTCTATTCACCCCTCCACTTT.